These T cell receptor beta chains were read from a single sample in a study of blood T cell repertoires in COVID-19. Method: immunoSEQ multiplex PCR; TCRdb's copy keeps in-frame clones and lacks some. The table has around 160,000 clones, under 90% seen once. The sequenced sample was peripheral blood. These receptors were collected from a woman older than 75 with acute or convalescent COVID-19. Both conserved end residues are part of each CDR3. The D gene is left open where the match is weak. Clone size is shown for a subset of rows, as once, few, many or a class of expanded clone.

CDR3 DNA | CDR3 protein | J gene | clone size | D gene | V gene
TGTGCCACCAGTGACTTTTACAATGAGCAGTTCTTC | CATSDFYNEQFF | TRBJ2-1 | NA | NA | TRBV24-1
TGTGCCAGCACCCTGGGGGGGGCCTATAATTCACCCCTCCACTTT | CASTLGGAYNSPLHF | TRBJ1-6 | NA | NA | TRBV6-5
TGTGCCATCAAGGACAGCCAAGAGACCCAGTACTTC | CAIKDSQETQYF | TRBJ2-5 | NA | NA | TRBV10-3
TGTGCCAGCCGCCATTACAGGTCGGGGGACACTGAAGCTTTCTTT | CASRHYRSGDTEAFF | TRBJ1-1 | NA | NA | TRBV2
TGCGCCAGCAGTTCGGGACAGGGCTATGGCTACACCTTC | CASSSGQGYGYTF | TRBJ1-2 | NA | TRBD1 | TRBV5-1
TGTGCCAGCCGACGGACAAACGGTATCCAAGAGACCCAGTACTTC | CASRRTNGIQETQYF | TRBJ2-5 | NA | NA | TRBV2
TGTGCCAGTAGCAATCAAGACACAGAGAACACTGAAGCTTTCTTT | CASSNQDTENTEAFF | TRBJ1-1 | NA | NA | TRBV19
TGTGCCAGCAGCGGAGGGGTGGGACAGGGGGCAGCTGAAGCTTTCTTT | CASSGGVGQGAAEAFF | TRBJ1-1 | NA | TRBD1 | TRBV9
TGTGCCAGCAAAGGACTGCGCGCGGGAGGTTCAGAGACCCAGTACTTC | CASKGLRAGGSETQYF | TRBJ2-5 | NA | TRBD2 | TRBV2
TGCGCCAGCAGCCAAGAGGGTACTAGCGGGACCAATGAGCAGTTCTTC | CASSQEGTSGTNEQFF | TRBJ2-1 | NA | TRBD2 | TRBV4-1
TGTGCCAGCAGCCGCGTCAGGGGTGAGACCTACAATGAGCAGTTCTTC | CASSRVRGETYNEQFF | TRBJ2-1 | NA | NA | TRBV14
TGTGCCAGCAGTTTAACCGTAGGACAGGCTCAATTCTATGGCTACACCTTC | CASSLTVGQAQFYGYTF | TRBJ1-2 | NA | TRBD1 | TRBV28
TGCGCCAGCAGCCGGGGACAGTCTCGCGTTGAAGCTTTCTTT | CASSRGQSRVEAFF | TRBJ1-1 | NA | TRBD1 | TRBV5-1
TGTGCTAGTGGATTAACAGGCGAGCAGTACTTC | CASGLTGEQYF | TRBJ2-7 | NA | NA | TRBV12-5
TGTGCCAGCAGCCCCACAGGGGGTCTCGGGACAGTCCACTTT | CASSPTGGLGTVHF | TRBJ1-6 | NA | TRBD1 | TRBV11-2
TGTGCCAGCAGTTGGGGACAGTCGCAATATGGCTACACCTTC | CASSWGQSQYGYTF | TRBJ1-2 | NA | TRBD1 | TRBV6-5
TGTGCCAGCAGCACAAGCGGTAGCGTCCCTCACAATGAGCAGTTCTTC | CASSTSGSVPHNEQFF | TRBJ2-1 | NA | NA | TRBV7-9
TGTGCCAGCAGCGCGGGACAGGTTTTTATCACCTATGGCTACACCTTC | CASSAGQVFITYGYTF | TRBJ1-2 | NA | TRBD1 | TRBV5-6
TGTGCCAGCAGCACTACTGGGACACCCAACACTGAAGCTTTCTTT | CASSTTGTPNTEAFF | TRBJ1-1 | NA | NA | TRBV7-2
TGTGCCAGCACCGACAGGGTCTATGGCTACACCTTC | CASTDRVYGYTF | TRBJ1-2 | NA | TRBD1 | TRBV6-5
TGCGCCAGCAGCCAAGATAAGGCTTCAGGGCCCAATCAGCCCCAGCATTTT | CASSQDKASGPNQPQHF | TRBJ1-5 | once | NA | TRBV4-3
TGTGCCAGCAATGTAGTCATGGGGGCGGGCTATGGCTACACCTTC | CASNVVMGAGYGYTF | TRBJ1-2 | NA | NA | TRBV6-5
TGTGCCAGCAGCTTGGCCGGCGGAGTTGCTGAAGCTTTCTTT | CASSLAGGVAEAFF | TRBJ1-1 | NA | NA | TRBV5-5
TGTGCCAGCAGCCTAGGACAGGGATTGAGTTCACCCCTCCACTTT | CASSLGQGLSSPLHF | TRBJ1-6 | NA | TRBD1 | TRBV5-6
TGTGCCAGTAGAGCTTATAATTCACCCCTCCACTTT | CASRAYNSPLHF | TRBJ1-6 | NA | NA | TRBV19
TGTGCCTGGAGGGACCAGACAGACAATCAGCCCCAGCATTTT | CAWRDQTDNQPQHF | TRBJ1-5 | once | NA | TRBV30
TGCGCCAGCAGCCCAGGGGGCTTCGGAGAGACCCAGTACTTC | CASSPGGFGETQYF | TRBJ2-5 | NA | TRBD1 | TRBV5-1
TGTGCCAGTAGTTTAGGACAGGAGATAGCCAAAAACATTCAGTACTTC | CASSLGQEIAKNIQYF | TRBJ2-4 | NA | TRBD1 | TRBV19
TGTGCCAGCAGTGAAGCAGTACCCATCCAGGGGATAGGGGCAACTAATGAAAAACTGTTTTTT | CASSEAVPIQGIGATNEKLFF | TRBJ1-4 | NA | NA | TRBV2
TGTGCCACCAAAGCGGGGGGGCCTAACACCGGGGAGCTGTTTTTT | CATKAGGPNTGELFF | TRBJ2-2 | NA | TRBD2 | TRBV11-2
TGTGCCAGCAGCCTAACAGGGACGTTCTACACCTTC | CASSLTGTFYTF | TRBJ1-2 | NA | NA | TRBV14
TGTGCCAGCAGCTTAGGAAGGACAGGGGGCGCTGGCTACACCTTC | CASSLGRTGGAGYTF | TRBJ1-2 | NA | TRBD1 | TRBV7-2
TGCGCCAGCACCAACAGGGGGGTATTGTCCAATGAGCAGTTCTTC | CASTNRGVLSNEQFF | TRBJ2-1 | NA | TRBD1 | TRBV5-1
TGTGCCAGCAGCGAAAGGACAGCGGAGTTCTTC | CASSERTAEFF | TRBJ2-1 | once | NA | TRBV6-2/TRBV6-3
TGCGCCAGCAGCCGGGGGTTACGGGACGCAGGCCAAGAGACCCAGTACTTC | CASSRGLRDAGQETQYF | TRBJ2-5 | few | NA | TRBV5-1
TGCGCCAGCAGCTTGGGTTCAGGGGGCCCTTACACTGAAGCTTTCTTT | CASSLGSGGPYTEAFF | TRBJ1-1 | NA | TRBD1 | TRBV5-1
TGCAGCGTCCTCGGATCGAAGGGAGCAAAACTGTTTTTT | CSVLGSKGAKLFF | TRBJ1-4 | NA | NA | TRBV29-1
TGTGCCATCTCAGGAACTGATGGCTACACCTTC | CAISGTDGYTF | TRBJ1-2 | NA | NA | TRBV10-3
TGCGCCAGCAGCTCGGGACAGGGGATTAGCACTGAAGCTTTCTTT | CASSSGQGISTEAFF | TRBJ1-1 | NA | TRBD1 | TRBV5-1